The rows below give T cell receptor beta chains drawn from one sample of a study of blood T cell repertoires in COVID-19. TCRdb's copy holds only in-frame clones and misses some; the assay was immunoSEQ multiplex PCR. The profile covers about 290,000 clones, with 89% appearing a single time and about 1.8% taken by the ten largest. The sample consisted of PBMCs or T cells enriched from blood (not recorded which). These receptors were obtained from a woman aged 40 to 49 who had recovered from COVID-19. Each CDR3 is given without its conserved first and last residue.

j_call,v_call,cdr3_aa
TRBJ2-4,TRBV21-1,ASSIRDIRY
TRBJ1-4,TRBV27,ASSDRGTNEKLF
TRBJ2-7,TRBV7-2,ASSFRGEKFYEQY
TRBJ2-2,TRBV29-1,SVRGAESTGELF
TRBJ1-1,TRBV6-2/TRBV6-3,ASSYSSREVTEAF
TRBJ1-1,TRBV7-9,ASSLGTGSEAF
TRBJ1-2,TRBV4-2,ASSQGGDYGYT
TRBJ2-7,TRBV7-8,ASSPPWEQQY
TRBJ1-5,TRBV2,ASSDRSPGGNQPQH
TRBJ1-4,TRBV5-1,ASRNIATNEKLF
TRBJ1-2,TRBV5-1,ASSLGTGGGSGYT
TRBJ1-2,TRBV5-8,ASSDQGWGYT
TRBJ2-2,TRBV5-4,ASSQWTRGNTGELF
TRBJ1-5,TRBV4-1,ASSPSERVIQPQH
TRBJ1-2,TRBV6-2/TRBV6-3,ASSPDRASRGYT
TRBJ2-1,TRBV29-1,SVEASLAESYNEQF
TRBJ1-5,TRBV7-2,ASSSRPEEGQPQH
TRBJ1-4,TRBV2,ASRGQGTPNEKLF